Presented here are 8 T cell receptor beta chains from one specimen sequenced in a study of cytomegalovirus exposure and HLA in healthy donors. The study ran its PCR with 60 Vbeta and 13 Jbeta primers. Sequenced by immunoSEQ multiplex PCR; TCRdb stores in-frame clones only, minus some. Reported are fewer than 110,000 clones; the ten largest clones contain about 3%. The sample comprised PBMCs. These receptors were obtained from a man aged 35-49 years in good health and CMV-seronegative.

This chain connects TRBV5-6 to TRBJ1-2; 8 nucleotides align to TRBD1. Germline CDR1 is SGHDT and CDR2 is YYEEEE. The CDR3 sequence is 14 residues long. Germline trimming cut 2 bases from V and 7 bases from J; bases unmatched to any gene: 7. The CDR3 DNA is TGTGCCAGCAGCTTCAGCAGGGGGCATCTTGGCTACACCTTC. Its protein is CASSFSRGHLGYTF.

CDR3 in amino acids: CASSLGSGNNEQFF. CDR3 nucleotide sequence: TGCGCCAGCAGCTTGGGCAGCGGCAACAATGAGCAGTTCTTC. The chain carries TRBV5-1 and TRBJ2-1; D perhaps matches TRBD2 (5 bases). Germline loops: CDR1 SGHRS, CDR2 YFSETQ. The CDR3 sequence is 14 residues long. Trimming shortened V by 0 bases and J by 5 bases, and 9 bases separated the two germline ends.

The gene calls are TRBV7-8 and TRBJ2-5; 7 nucleotides match TRBD1. The ends lost 6 bases at V and 5 bases at J; junction bases unmatched: 9. In germline, CDR1 is SGHVS, CDR2 FQNEAQ. The CDR3 is 14 amino acids. The CDR3 bases are TGTGCCAGCAGGAAACAGGGGTCCGGGGAGACCCAGTACTTC. It encodes CASRKQGSGETQYF. Based on the CDR3 plus reference TRBV7-8 and TRBJ2-5, the full variable domain is GAGVSQSPRYKVAKRGQDVALRCDPISGHVSLFWYQQALGQGPEFLTYFQNEAQLDKSGLPSDRFFAERPEGSVSTLKIQRTQQEDSAVYLCASRKQGSGETQYFGPGTRLLVL.

J is TRBJ2-5 and V is TRBV29-1, with a possible D match to TRBD2 (6 bases). CDR1 SQVTM and CDR2 ANQGSEA come from the germline V gene. CDR3 size: 17 residues. Between the trimmed V and J ends, which lost 7 bases and 2 bases, there was a span of 26 bases. The CDR3 loop is CSDPVGLKVPVQETQYF. The CDR3 DNA sequence: TGCAGCGACCCAGTGGGACTCAAGGTACCTGTACAAGAGACCCAGTACTTC.

The V gene is TRBV11-2, the J gene TRBJ1-1; maybe TRBD1 (6 bases). Trimming removed 1 base from V and 5 bases from J, with 11 bases in between. Germline V gene sequence: CDR1 SGHAT, CDR2 FQNNGV. The CDR3 has 14 residues. CDR3 coding DNA: TGTGCCAGCAGCTTAGGGCAGGGGTGGACTGAAGCTTTCTTT. Amino acid sequence: CASSLGQGWTEAFF.

J is TRBJ2-5 and V is TRBV27, with D maybe TRBD1 (6 bases). Germline V gene sequence: CDR1 MNHEY, CDR2 SMNVEV (reference sequence). The CDR3 covers 13 residues. V lost 6 bases to trimming and J lost 0 bases, with 8 bases between them. CDR3: CASRRGYQETQYF. The CDR3 DNA sequence: TGTGCCAGCAGGAGGGGGTACCAAGAGACCCAGTACTTC.

The gene calls are TRBV4-3 and TRBJ2-3; D gene unclear. The CDR3 has 15 amino acids. In germline, CDR1 is LGHNA, CDR2 YSLEER. Trimming took off 2 bases at V and 3 bases at J, with 12 bases between the two ends. CDR3 amino acids: CASSQNPRGTDTQYF. CDR3 nucleotides: TGCGCCAGCAGCCAAAACCCCAGAGGAACAGATACGCAGTATTTT.

This chain links TRBV7-2 with TRBJ2-7; D perhaps matches TRBD2 (5 bases). CDR3 length: 12 amino acids. Trimming cost V 6 bases and J 3 bases, with 9 bases left between them. Germline CDR1 SGHTA, CDR2 FQGNSA. For the CDR3, the DNA is TGTGCCAGCAGAGAGGGAAACTACGAGCAGTACTTC. This translates into CASREGNYEQYF.